The 30 T cell receptor beta chains below come from one sample, sequenced in a study of CD8+ T cells in alopecia areata. As for treatment: oral pan-JAK inhibitor, 5-10 mg twice daily. Reverse transcription of extracted RNA yielded cDNA, which provided the sequencing template. Sequencing used immunoSEQ multiplex PCR; TCRdb keeps in-frame clones, though not all of them. In the table there are 150,000 to 200,000 clones, around 60% of which are singletons. Specimen: CD8+ T cells sorted from blood, collected at week 24, from a patient treated with tofacitinib. Receptors were obtained from a human donor with alopecia areata.

The chain carries TRBV29-1 and TRBJ2-3, with D perhaps TRBD1 (5 bases). Deletions cut 3 bases from V and 1 base from J, with 17 bases between. This CDR3 has 16 amino acids. Per the germline V gene, CDR1 is SQVTM and CDR2 is ANQGSEA. Written as DNA, the CDR3 is TGCAGCGTTGATTCTTACAGGTCTGGAGGCACAGATACGCAGTATTTT. It yields the protein CSVDSYRSGGTDTQYF.

The chain uses TRBV6-1 and TRBJ1-1; D gene ambiguous. V gave up 10 bases and J gave up 7 bases, with 16 bases separating them. The length of the CDR3 is 12 residues. Germline V gene lookup returns CDR1 MNHNS and CDR2 SASEGT. The CDR3 DNA reads as TGTGCCATCCCCGCGATTTCCGGTGAAGCTTTCTTT. Translating it yields CAIPAISGEAFF.

The V and J genes are TRBV29-1 and TRBJ1-2; D uncertain. The germline gives CDR1 SQVTM, CDR2 ANQGSEA. V was clipped by 1 base and J by 2 bases, with 5 bases between them. CDR3 size: 12 residues. CDR3 amino acids: CSVEAENYGYTF. CDR3 DNA: TGCAGCGTTGAAGCAGAGAACTATGGCTACACCTTC. The full variable domain, rest sourced from reference TRBV29-1 and TRBJ1-2, is SAVISQKPSRDICQRGTSLTIQCQVDSQVTMMFWYRQQPGQSLTLIATANQGSEATYESGFVIDKFPISRPNLTFSTLTVSNMSPEDSSIYLCSVEAENYGYTFGSGTRLTVV.

The chain carries TRBV13 and TRBJ2-7; D perhaps matches TRBD1 (6 bases). The V gene lost 2 bases and the J gene lost 2 bases, with 7 bases spanning the gap. Germline V gene data show CDR1 as PRHDT and CDR2 as FYEKMQ (reference sequence). There are 13 residues in the CDR3. The CDR3 bases are TGTGCCAGCAGCTTATCAGGGGCCTACGAGCAGTACTTC. Its translation: CASSLSGAYEQYF.

The CDR3 reads CASSTAGTFSYEQYF. The CDR3 nucleotides read TGTGCCAGCAGCACCGCCGGGACTTTCTCCTACGAGCAGTACTTC. The chain links TRBV5-8 to TRBJ2-7; D may be TRBD2 (6 bases). CDR1 and CDR2 (germline): SGHTS, YDEGEE. V was trimmed by 4 bases and J by 0 bases, leaving 14 bases between them. There are 15 residues in the CDR3.

J is TRBJ1-4 and V is TRBV13; D is undetermined. The CDR3 contains 13 residues. Germline CDR1 is PRHDT and CDR2 is FYEKMQ (reference sequence). V lost 5 bases to trimming and J lost 7 bases, with 11 bases between them. CDR3 loop: CASSLHTGEKLFF. The DNA for the CDR3 is TGTGCCAGCAGCCTTCACACGGGTGAAAAACTGTTTTTT.

V and J are TRBV15 and TRBJ2-3; 7 bases match TRBD1. The CDR3 covers 16 residues. Germline lookup yields CDR1 LNHNV and CDR2 YYDKDF (reference sequence). With V trimmed by 2 bases and J by 2 bases, 7 bases remained unmatched. The CDR3 loop reads CATSRTGTDHTDTQYF. CDR3 nucleotides: TGTGCCACCAGCAGAACCGGGACAGATCACACAGATACGCAGTATTTT.

The chain links TRBV7-9 to TRBJ2-7; TRBD1 is a possible D gene (7 bases). The germline gives CDR1 SEHNR, CDR2 FQNEAQ (reference sequence). The CDR3 runs to 15 residues. V was shortened by 4 bases and J by 1 base, with 14 bases between the two germline ends. This CDR3 reads CASSSSGGRSYEQYF. The CDR3 DNA reads as TGTGCCAGCAGCTCGTCAGGGGGGAGATCCTACGAGCAGTACTTC.

This chain uses TRBV27 with TRBJ2-5; no reliable D call. The V end lost 2 bases, the J end lost 10 bases, and 17 bases lay between the germline ends. The CDR3 is 14 residues long. Looked up from germline, CDR1 is MNHEY and CDR2 is SMNVEV (reference sequence). Here the CDR3 DNA reads TGTGCCAGCAGTTTACGCGGAGAGAGTCATCGCCAGTACTTC. This codes for CASSLRGESHRQYF.

CDR3 sequence reads: CASSYSGQGNTGELFF. CDR3 bases: TGTGCCAGCAGTTACTCGGGACAGGGGAACACCGGGGAGCTGTTTTTT. The gene calls are TRBV6-6 and TRBJ2-2; 9 nucleotides align to TRBD1. Germline lookup yields CDR1 MNHNY and CDR2 SVGAGI (reference sequence). The CDR3 is made up of 16 amino acids. V was clipped by 0 bases and J by 1 base; unmatched bases: 0.

This chain connects TRBV5-1 to TRBJ1-1, with D possibly matching TRBD1 (6 bases). This CDR3 comprises 16 residues. V lost 1 base to trimming and J lost 3 bases, with 16 bases between them. Germline CDR1 and CDR2: SGHRS and YFSETQ. The CDR3 reads CASSLTGHLWDTEAFF. The CDR3 DNA is TGCGCCAGCAGCTTGACGGGACACCTTTGGGACACTGAAGCTTTCTTT.

This chain links TRBV30 with TRBJ2-1; 11 nucleotides agree with TRBD2. CDR3 length: 15 amino acids. The germline gives CDR1 GTSNPN, CDR2 SVGIG (reference sequence). Germline trimming cut 1 base from V and 9 bases from J; bases unmatched to any gene: 8. The CDR3 DNA follows: TGTGCCTGGAGTGGGCTAGCGGGGGGCCCTCTTGAGCAGTTCTTC. Translation: CAWSGLAGGPLEQFF. Looking up the rest from reference TRBV30 and TRBJ2-1 gives the full variable domain: SQTIHQWPATLVQPVGSPLSLECTVEGTSNPNLYWYRQAAGRGLQLLFYSVGIGQISSEVPQNLSASRPQDRQFILSSKKLLLSDSGFYLCAWSGLAGGPLEQFFGPGTRLTVL.

The CDR3 region has the DNA TGCAGCGCACGTCCGGACAGGGGGAACACTGAAGCTTTCTTT. Its protein is CSARPDRGNTEAFF. V gene TRBV29-1 combines with J gene TRBJ1-1; 9 bases agree with TRBD1. This CDR3 has 14 residues. J gave up 1 base and V 7 bases, and 7 bases lay outside the gene matches. CDR1 is SQVTM, CDR2 ANQGSEA, per germline.

This rearrangement joins TRBV2 to TRBJ2-1, with no clear D. V was pared by 7 bases and J by 13 bases, with 8 bases between. The CDR3 covers 9 residues. The germline CDR1 and CDR2 sequences are SNHLY and FYNNEI. The chain's CDR3 is CASKDLQFF. In DNA form, the CDR3 reads TGTGCCAGCAAAGACCTCCAGTTCTTC.

This sequence joins TRBV10-3 and TRBJ1-2; a possible D gene is TRBD1 (5 bases). CDR1 and CDR2 (germline): ENHRY, SYGVKD. The CDR3 is made up of 12 amino acids. The V end was cut by 8 bases, the J end by 9 bases, with 16 bases between. The CDR3 spells CAIPGGEGSYTF. As DNA, the CDR3 is TGTGCCATCCCGGGGGGGGAAGGAAGCTACACCTTC.

This clone was seen a handful of times. The J gene is TRBJ2-5, the V gene TRBV29-1, with D maybe TRBD1 (6 bases). The DNA end is a closer match to TRBJ2-7, so the J assignment may be wrong. The CDR3 contains 14 residues. Germline values: CDR1 SQVTM, CDR2 ANQGSEA. CDR3 loop: CSVEIGTTSYEQYF. The CDR3 nucleotides are TGCAGCGTTGAAATTGGGACAACCTCCTACGAGCAGTACTTC.

This chain joins TRBV7-9 and TRBJ2-5, with no clear D. The CDR3 is 14 amino acids. In germline, CDR1 is SEHNR, CDR2 FQNEAQ (reference sequence). V was trimmed by 5 bases and J by 3 bases, leaving 13 bases between them. DNA of the CDR3: TGTGCCAGCAGCGCAGTTCAAGGGAAAGAGACCCAGTACTTC. Protein product: CASSAVQGKETQYF.

The chain carries TRBV7-2 and TRBJ1-2; 9 bases map to TRBD1. Germline V gene data show CDR1 as SGHTA and CDR2 as FQGNSA. V was clipped by 2 bases and J by 8 bases; unmatched bases: 3. The CDR3 extends over 13 amino acids. The CDR3 spells CASSLPTGGGYTF. The CDR3, as DNA: TGTGCCAGCAGCTTACCGACAGGGGGAGGCTACACCTTC.

The chain has TRBV30 and TRBJ2-3; the D gene could be TRBD1 or TRBD2 (6 bases each). The germline V gene encodes CDR1 GTSNPN and CDR2 SVGIG (reference sequence). The CDR3 totals 13 residues. V lost 6 bases and J lost 1, with 11 bases in between. Here the CDR3 reads CACAGEGTDTQYF. The CDR3 DNA follows: TGTGCCTGCGCAGGGGAGGGCACAGATACGCAGTATTTT.

The chain links TRBV12-5 to TRBJ1-2, with D tentatively TRBD1 (5 bases). The V gene's germline CDR1 is LGHNT and CDR2 FRNRAP. The V end was cut by 0 bases, the J end by 0 bases, with 11 bases between. The CDR3 is 16 amino acids. CDR3 amino acids: CASGLVPDTANYGYTF. CDR3 nucleotides: TGTGCTAGTGGTTTGGTCCCGGACACCGCTAACTATGGCTACACCTTC.

This sequence joins TRBV29-1 and TRBJ1-2; D possibly corresponds to TRBD1 (5 bases). The CDR3 length is 18 residues. The germline V gene encodes CDR1 SQVTM and CDR2 ANQGSEA. Trimming removed 1 base at V and 3 bases at J, with 24 bases between. CDR3 region: CSVEATRDAYPGDYGYTF. In DNA form, the CDR3 reads TGCAGCGTTGAAGCGACACGGGACGCCTATCCTGGGGACTATGGCTACACCTTC.

This chain uses TRBV6-6 with TRBJ2-7, with D possibly being TRBD1 or TRBD2 (5 bases each). V was shortened by 8 bases and J by 0 bases, with 14 bases between the two germline ends. The CDR3 totals 14 residues. CDR1 MNHNY and CDR2 SVGAGI come from the germline V gene (reference sequence). CDR3 in DNA: TGTGCCAGCGATCGGGGCAGCCCCTCCTACGAGCAGTACTTC. Residues: CASDRGSPSYEQYF.

This rearrangement joins TRBV7-3 to TRBJ1-2; D is undetermined. The CDR3 spans 14 residues. Trimming removed 5 bases at V and 8 bases at J, with 18 bases between. Per the germline V gene, CDR1 is SGHTA and CDR2 is FQGTGA. The CDR3 region is CASSPFPDEEGYTF. The CDR3, as DNA: TGTGCCAGCAGCCCATTCCCGGACGAGGAAGGCTACACCTTC.

Only a few counts were recorded for this clone. The V gene is TRBV4-1, the J gene TRBJ1-5; 9 positions agree with TRBD1. Germline CDR1 and CDR2: MGHRA and YSYEKL. The CDR3 contains 14 residues. Trimming took 3 bases from V and 6 from J; bases not matched to a gene: 3. The CDR3 sequence: CASSHQTGGQPQHF. CDR3 coding DNA: TGCGCCAGCAGCCACCAGACAGGGGGTCAGCCCCAGCATTTT.

The chain links TRBV30 to TRBJ1-6; tentatively, D is TRBD1 (5 bases). Trimming stripped 0 bases from V and 0 bases from J, with 12 bases between. Germline assignment: CDR1 GTSNPN and CDR2 SVGIG (reference sequence). The CDR3 length is 17 residues. The CDR3 sequence is CAWSVGLPSSYNSPLHF. The DNA for the CDR3 is TGTGCCTGGAGTGTGGGACTCCCAAGCTCCTATAATTCACCCCTCCACTTT.

V usage is TRBV2 and J usage is TRBJ2-7; D call uncertain. Germline V CDR1 and CDR2: SNHLY, FYNNEI. The length of the CDR3 is 11 residues. V gave up 8 bases and J gave up 4 bases, with 9 bases separating them. The DNA for the CDR3 is TGTGCCAGCCGCGGACGATACGAGCAGTACTTC. As protein: CASRGRYEQYF.

The rearrangement uses TRBV4-1 and TRBJ2-1; possibly TRBD1 for D (5 bases). The CDR3 is 15 residues long. From germline, CDR1 is MGHRA and CDR2 YSYEKL. V gave up 4 bases and J gave up 5 bases, with 15 bases separating them. The CDR3 sequence is CASSLTRQINNEQFF. CDR3 nucleotides: TGCGCCAGCAGCCTAACCAGACAGATAAACAATGAGCAGTTCTTC.

This clone appeared a single time. The chain uses TRBV29-1 and TRBJ1-2; 7 positions match TRBD1. Germline values: CDR1 SQVTM, CDR2 ANQGSEA. Losses at the gene ends were 4 bases for V and 8 bases for J; bases not matched to a gene: 4. The CDR3 length is 11 residues. The CDR3 bases are TGCAGCGTTGTCAGGGGGAACGGCTACACCTTC. Encoded protein: CSVVRGNGYTF.

This sequence joins TRBV30 and TRBJ1-1; 10 bases map to TRBD1. The CDR3 has 17 amino acids. Germline V gene lookup returns CDR1 GTSNPN and CDR2 SVGIG (reference sequence). V lost 0 bases and J lost 3; bases outside the gene matches: 10. The CDR3 DNA reads as TGTGCCTGGAGTGTACCTCTAATAGGACAGGGGGACACTGAAGCTTTCTTT. Encoded protein: CAWSVPLIGQGDTEAFF. Supplemented by reference TRBV30 and TRBJ1-1, the full variable domain reads SQTIHQWPATLVQPVGSPLSLECTVEGTSNPNLYWYRQAAGRGLQLLFYSVGIGQISSEVPQNLSASRPQDRQFILSSKKLLLSDSGFYLCAWSVPLIGQGDTEAFFGQGTRLTVV.

The chain employs TRBV6-4 and TRBJ1-2; weak D call: TRBD1 (5 bases). V gave up 6 bases and J gave up 3 bases, with 11 bases separating them. This CDR3 is 13 amino acids long. Germline values: CDR1 MRHNA, CDR2 SNTAGT. The chain's CDR3 is CASRPGPDYGYTF. CDR3 coding DNA: TGTGCCAGCAGGCCGGGACCAGACTATGGCTACACCTTC.